This entry lists 20 T cell receptor beta chains sequenced from one sample in a study of monozygotic twins with inflammatory bowel disease. One entry per CDR3 protein, without DNA, is what TCRdb gives after re-calling the 5' RACE reads. The sample includes around 380,000 distinct CDR3 sequences. Sequencing input: blood. These receptors were collected from a human donor with ulcerative colitis or Crohn's disease, or a healthy co-twin of an affected twin (not recorded which).

The V and J genes are TRBV3-1 and TRBJ1-1. The germline gives CDR1 LGHDT, CDR2 YNNKEL (reference sequence). CDR3 length: 15 residues. CDR3 region: CASSPYRTSSGEAFF. The whole variable domain, remainder taken from reference TRBV3-1 and TRBJ1-1, is DTAVSQTPKYLVTQMGNDKSIKCEQNLGHDTMYWYKQDSKKFLKIMFSYNNKELIINETVPNRFSPKSPDKAHLNLHINSLELGDSAVYFCASSPYRTSSGEAFFGQGTRLTVV.

V usage is TRBV28 and J usage is TRBJ2-7. The CDR3 runs to 13 residues. The germline CDR1 and CDR2 sequences are MDHEN and SYDVKM. The chain's CDR3 is CASSLSGNYEQYF.

This rearrangement joins TRBV5-1 to TRBJ2-1. Looked up from germline, CDR1 is SGHRS and CDR2 is YFSETQ. The CDR3 has 15 residues. The CDR3 sequence: CASSLEGTSYNEQFF.

The chain employs TRBV5-1 and TRBJ2-7. Germline values: CDR1 SGHRS, CDR2 YFSETQ. The CDR3 spans 15 residues. CDR3: CASSLAAAPPYEQYF.

V gene TRBV6-5 combines with J gene TRBJ1-1. Germline CDR1 reads MNHEY; CDR2 reads SVGAGI. The CDR3 totals 13 residues. CDR3 region: CAIRAVGNTEAFF.

The chain is built from TRBV6-4 and TRBJ2-1; TCRdb proposes TRBD2, but this gene call is untestable without DNA. Per the germline V gene, CDR1 is MRHNA and CDR2 is SNTAGT. The CDR3 contains 14 residues. CDR3 sequence reads: CASSEGLAVNEQFF.

V gene TRBV6-1 combines with J gene TRBJ2-2; TCRdb reports TRBD2, a call that lacks DNA to check it against. The CDR3 contains 14 residues. CDR1 is MNHNS and CDR2 is SASEGT in the germline V gene. This CDR3 is CASSDLAGIGELFF.

The chain uses TRBV6-1 and TRBJ1-5. The CDR3 has 15 amino acids. From germline, CDR1 is MNHNS and CDR2 SASEGT. CDR3 loop: CASSQDGDSNQPQHF.

The rearrangement joins TRBV5-4 to TRBJ2-1; TCRdb lists TRBD1, though no DNA is available to test this call. CDR1 and CDR2 from the germline V gene are SGHNT and YYREEE (reference sequence). The CDR3 has 14 amino acids. CDR3 sequence: CASSRPGDNNEQFF.

The rearrangement links TRBV4-1 to TRBJ1-2. The CDR3 has 12 residues. The germline V gene encodes CDR1 MGHRA and CDR2 YSYEKL. The CDR3 spells CASSQLGYGYTF.

The chain recombines TRBV5-1 with TRBJ2-1; without DNA, the TCRdb call of TRBD1 cannot be checked. The germline CDR1 and CDR2 sequences are SGHRS and YFSETQ. The CDR3 contains 14 residues. This CDR3 is CATHPGDAYNEQFF.

This CDR3 is CASSQDLGAPSYEQYF. The rearrangement joins TRBV4-2 to TRBJ2-7. The germline V gene encodes CDR1 LGHNA and CDR2 YNFKEQ. This CDR3 has 16 amino acids.

This rearrangement joins TRBV6-1 to TRBJ1-1; checking the TCRdb D call of TRBD1 is not possible without DNA. Germline lookup yields CDR1 MNHNS and CDR2 SASEGT. CDR3 length equals 14 residues. Here the CDR3 reads CASRTPTGNTEAFF.

This chain connects TRBV20-1 to TRBJ2-3; TCRdb outputs TRBD1, but without DNA this stays unchecked. This CDR3 comprises 15 residues. Per germline, CDR1 DFQATT and CDR2 SNEGSKA (reference sequence). CDR3 protein: CSATDRATSTDTQYF.

CDR3 in amino acids: CASSTRDWGQEKLFF. The chain joins TRBV4-1 to TRBJ1-4; there is no DNA to check the TCRdb D call of TRBD1. CDR3 length equals 15 residues. Germline CDR1 and CDR2: MGHRA and YSYEKL.

The genes are TRBV5-1 and TRBJ2-7; the D call of TRBD1 rests on TCRdb alone, since no DNA is present to check it. CDR1 SGHRS and CDR2 YFSETQ come from the germline V gene. The CDR3 sequence is 13 residues long. CDR3 protein: CASSLTGRDEQYF.

The rearrangement joins TRBV2 to TRBJ2-5; there is no DNA to check the TCRdb D call of TRBD2. CDR1 and CDR2 from the germline V gene are SNHLY and FYNNEI. The CDR3 runs 16 residues. The CDR3 reads CASMGARGLAFPTQYF.

CDR3 region: CASSLRPGGLQETQYF. The rearrangement links TRBV27 to TRBJ2-5; TCRdb outputs TRBD1, but without DNA this stays unchecked. Germline V lookup: CDR1 MNHEY, CDR2 SMNVEV (reference sequence). The CDR3 runs 16 residues.

V and J are TRBV27 and TRBJ1-5; with no DNA, the TCRdb D assignment of TRBD1 cannot be verified. This CDR3 has 16 residues. CDR1 and CDR2 from the germline V gene are MNHEY and SMNVEV (reference sequence). The CDR3: CASRPRTGGINQPQHF.

The chain couples TRBV6-2 or TRBV6-3 to TRBJ2-7. Germline V gene data show CDR1 as MNHEY and CDR2 as SVGEGT. The CDR3 contains 14 residues. CDR3 region: CASVRRQEIYEQYF.